This T cell receptor (beta chain) was identified during a study of cytomegalovirus exposure and HLA in healthy donors. General study findings and limits: As was reported, the classifier diagnosed cytomegalovirus status with high specificity and sensitivity. Some segments of the V type, notably TRBV6-2 and TRBV6-3, were excluded as indistinguishable. Researchers reported from a later analysis that most CMV-associated TCR beta chains appeared HLA-restricted.

PCR employed 60 Vbeta and 13 Jbeta primers. Clones were read by immunoSEQ multiplex PCR, and TCRdb kept only the in-frame ones, dropping some. The data contain 150,000 to 200,000 clones, 84% of them singletons. Trimming stripped 6 bases from V and 0 bases from J, with 12 bases between. There are 15 residues in the CDR3. Germline loops: CDR1 MNHEY, CDR2 SVGAGI. As for the donors, each was a healthy bone marrow donor. As for this clone: Its target is unknown.

This TCR derives from a man in his fifties in good health and CMV-seropositive. Sample: PBMCs. The V call is TRBV6-5, the J call TRBJ1-3; TRBD1 might be the D (6 bases). CDR3 residues: CASSPTGFSGNTIYF. The CDR3, as DNA: TGTGCCAGCAGCCCGACAGGATTCTCTGGAAACACCATATATTTT.